The rows below give T cell receptor beta chains drawn from one sample of a study of shared clonotypes between healthy human individuals. Assay used: immunoSEQ multiplex PCR; TCRdb lists only in-frame clones, some missing. The repertoire holds 950,000 to 1,100,000 clones, with 78% as singletons. The material sequenced was memory CD4+ T cells from PBMCs. Receptors originate from a man between 18 and 29 years old in good health. Some clones in this sample may be carry-over from other donors' samples. Each CDR3 is given with its conserved first and last residue. D genes are given only for firm matches. Clone size is not always given. Where it is, it says once, few, many or a class for expanded clones.

DNA,CDR3,V,J,size,D
TGTGCCAGCATACGATTCAATGGAGGGTCCTACGAGCAGTACTTC,CASIRFNGGSYEQYF,TRBV28,TRBJ2-7,NA,NA
TGTGCCAGCGGACAGGGCACAGATACGCAGTATTTT,CASGQGTDTQYF,TRBV28,TRBJ2-3,NA,TRBD1
TGTGCCAGCAGCCGAACGGACAGGGACACCGGGGAGCTGTTTTTT,CASSRTDRDTGELFF,TRBV11-2,TRBJ2-2,once,TRBD1
TGTGCCAGCTCACCTGCCGGGACGGACGGGGAGCTGTTTTTT,CASSPAGTDGELFF,TRBV18,TRBJ2-2,many,NA
TGTGCCAGCAGTGATGGGACTAGCGGGAGGGCGGGGTCCGGGGAGCTGTTTTTT,CASSDGTSGRAGSGELFF,TRBV2,TRBJ2-2,NA,TRBD2
TGTGCCAGCAGTTACTCGAAGAGCGGGACAGGTAACGAGCAGTACTTC,CASSYSKSGTGNEQYF,TRBV6-6,TRBJ2-7,NA,NA
TGCAGCGTTGAGGTCAGTACCTACGAGCAGTACTTC,CSVEVSTYEQYF,TRBV29-1,TRBJ2-7,few,NA
TGTGCCAGCAGTCGCAGCCCGACAGCGAACACCGGGGAGCTGTTTTTT,CASSRSPTANTGELFF,TRBV27,TRBJ2-2,NA,NA
TGTGCCAGCAGTTCCCGGAGGGCCTACGAGCAGTACTTC,CASSSRRAYEQYF,TRBV28,TRBJ2-7,many,NA
TGCGCCAGCAGCTCCTCGGCCCAGGGCACTGAAGCTTTCTTT,CASSSSAQGTEAFF,TRBV5-1,TRBJ1-1,many,NA
TGTGCTAGTGGTTTGGTACTCGGCCCACAGCTTGAGCAGTTCTTC,CASGLVLGPQLEQFF,TRBV12-5,TRBJ2-1,NA,NA
TGTGCCAGCAGCTTATTTGGGGCTAGCGGATTCAATGAGCAGTTCTTC,CASSLFGASGFNEQFF,TRBV7-6,TRBJ2-1,NA,TRBD2
TGTGCCAGCAGCGTCGAGGACAGGGGATACATGAACACTGAAGCTTTCTTT,CASSVEDRGYMNTEAFF,TRBV5-4,TRBJ1-1,few,TRBD1
TGTGCCAGCAGTGATCCAGGACAGGGCCGCCCCCATTTT,CASSDPGQGRPHF,TRBV6-1,TRBJ1-5,NA,TRBD1
TGTGCCAGCTCACCACAGGGGGCGGTGGACACTGAAGCTTTCTTT,CASSPQGAVDTEAFF,TRBV18,TRBJ1-1,NA,TRBD1
TGTGCCAGCAGCGAGGAGGATGGGTCCTACGAGCAGTACTTC,CASSEEDGSYEQYF,TRBV2,TRBJ2-7,once,NA
TGTGCCAGCAGCCCACCCCCTAGCGGGGGAATGAGCTCCTACAATGAGCAGTTCTTC,CASSPPPSGGMSSYNEQFF,TRBV7-9,TRBJ2-1,NA,TRBD2
TGCGCCAGCGCTGGGGGGGATCCGACAGTCTTCAACTATGGCTACACCTTC,CASAGGDPTVFNYGYTF,TRBV5-1,TRBJ1-2,NA,NA
TGTGCCAGCACAGGGGGAGTAACCTACGAGCAGTACTTC,CASTGGVTYEQYF,TRBV6-1,TRBJ2-7,once,TRBD1
TGTGCCAGCACCCCGGGACACCTGAACACCGGGGAGCTGTTTTTT,CASTPGHLNTGELFF,TRBV28,TRBJ2-2,once,NA
TGCGCCAGCAGCTTAGGGACAGGCTACAATGAGCAGTTCTTC,CASSLGTGYNEQFF,TRBV5-1,TRBJ2-1,few,TRBD1
TGCGCCAGCAGCCAAGTTCAAGGTCAGGGAGAACAGCCCCAGCATTTT,CASSQVQGQGEQPQHF,TRBV4-3,TRBJ1-5,NA,NA
TGTGCCACCACAGGGTTGGATCAGCCCCAGCATTTT,CATTGLDQPQHF,TRBV28,TRBJ1-5,NA,NA
TGTGCCAGCAGTTACTCAGCGGGGGTTGGAAAGACCCAGTACTTC,CASSYSAGVGKTQYF,TRBV6-5,TRBJ2-5,NA,TRBD2
TGTGCCAGCAGTGGAATAGCGGATACCACAGATACGCAGTATTTT,CASSGIADTTDTQYF,TRBV27,TRBJ2-3,few,NA
TGTGCCAGCATTTCACGAGGGGCCCCAACAGATACGCAGTATTTT,CASISRGAPTDTQYF,TRBV6-5,TRBJ2-3,NA,NA
TGTGCCAGCAGCTTAAGACTAGACCCTTCCCTCCCATACGAGCAGTACTTC,CASSLRLDPSLPYEQYF,TRBV11-2,TRBJ2-7,NA,NA
TGCGCCAGCAGCTTGCAACCGATGAACACTGAAGCTTTCTTT,CASSLQPMNTEAFF,TRBV5-1,TRBJ1-1,NA,NA
TGTGCCAGCAGCGTACTTCCCACAGATACGCAGTATTTT,CASSVLPTDTQYF,TRBV9,TRBJ2-3,NA,NA
TGCGCCAGCAGCACCCCGACAGGGGCGCAGAAGGCTACTGGAAACACCATATATTTT,CASSTPTGAQKATGNTIYF,TRBV4-1,TRBJ1-3,few,TRBD1
TGCGCCAGCAGCCAGGGACATTCTAATGAAAAACTGTTTTTT,CASSQGHSNEKLFF,TRBV5-1,TRBJ1-4,once,NA
TGTGCCAGCAGCTTAGGAGGGGCTAATGAAAAACTGTTTTTT,CASSLGGANEKLFF,TRBV7-9,TRBJ1-4,NA,NA
TGCGCCAGCAGCTTGGCCGGGACAAGGTCGAACACTGAAGCTTTCTTT,CASSLAGTRSNTEAFF,TRBV5-1,TRBJ1-1,NA,NA
TGTGCCACCTACGGACAGGCGAACACTGAAGCTTTCTTT,CATYGQANTEAFF,TRBV5-8,TRBJ1-1,NA,TRBD1
TGTGCCAGCAGCGATGGGACTAGTGAAAAACTGTTTTTT,CASSDGTSEKLFF,TRBV2,TRBJ1-4,few,NA
TGTGCCAGCAGACGGACAGCTCTCCATGGGGACACTGAAGCTTTCTTT,CASRRTALHGDTEAFF,TRBV9,TRBJ1-1,NA,NA
TGTGCCAGCAGTACCTCAAAGGTCGAGCAGTACTTC,CASSTSKVEQYF,TRBV28,TRBJ2-7,NA,NA
TGTGCCTGGACCCCCTCGGGGAAAAACATCATATATTTT,CAWTPSGKNIIYF,TRBV30,TRBJ1-3,NA,NA
TGTGCCTGGAGTGTAGACGGCGGCCGCGGGAGGCCCCAGCATTTT,CAWSVDGGRGRPQHF,TRBV30,TRBJ1-5,NA,NA
TGCGCCAGCAGCTCAACCGGGAGGAACACTGAAGCTTTCTTT,CASSSTGRNTEAFF,TRBV5-1,TRBJ1-1,NA,NA
TGTGCCAGCAGCTTGGTCTCCTACAATGAGCAGTTCTTC,CASSLVSYNEQFF,TRBV7-9,TRBJ2-1,NA,NA
TGCGCCAGCAGCTTTGGGACAGGTCGAGCAGATACGCAGTATTTT,CASSFGTGRADTQYF,TRBV5-1,TRBJ2-3,NA,TRBD1
TGCGCCAGCAGCCAACGGTGGACCGGCACAGATACGCAGTATTTT,CASSQRWTGTDTQYF,TRBV4-3,TRBJ2-3,NA,NA
TGCGCCAGCAGCTTGGACCCGTCCTCCGGTCAGTACTTC,CASSLDPSSGQYF,TRBV5-1,TRBJ2-7,few,NA
TGTGCCAGCAGCGGGCCGGGACAGCAAAGAGGCAATGAGCAGTTCTTC,CASSGPGQQRGNEQFF,TRBV7-6,TRBJ2-1,NA,TRBD1
TGCAGTGCTACAGAAGAGACCCAGTACTTC,CSATEETQYF,TRBV20-1,TRBJ2-5,many,NA
TGTGCCAGCAGCTTAGTGGGGACTAGCGGGGGCAGGGATACGCAGTATTTT,CASSLVGTSGGRDTQYF,TRBV7-2,TRBJ2-3,NA,TRBD2
TGTGCCAGCAGTTTACAGGGGGCCCTGCGTGAAGCTTTCTTT,CASSLQGALREAFF,TRBV28,TRBJ1-1,NA,TRBD1
TGTGCCAGCAGCTTAGCTTATCGGGAAGAGACCCAGTACTTC,CASSLAYREETQYF,TRBV7-2,TRBJ2-5,NA,NA